This T cell receptor beta chain was retrieved from a study of tumor-infiltrating lymphocytes in localized non-small cell lung cancer. Measured with immunoSEQ multiplex PCR; TCRdb has only the in-frame clones, and not every one. Found here are roughly 7,400 clones, 65% to 85% of them singletons; the top ten hold around 10%. Germline loops: CDR1 PRHDT, CDR2 FYEKMQ (reference sequence). V lost 6 bases and J lost 0; bases outside the gene matches: 5. The CDR3 runs 14 residues. This receptor was taken from a human donor with non-small cell lung cancer. The sample comprised lung tumor tissue. The J gene is TRBJ2-7, the V gene TRBV13; 7 bases map to TRBD2. The CDR3 DNA reads as TGTGCCAGCAGTCCCGGGACTACCTCCTACGAGCAGTACTTC. Residues: CASSPGTTSYEQYF.